This entry features one T cell receptor beta chain sequence. The data derive from a study of blood T cell repertoires in COVID-19. About the research overall: Samples representing acute and convalescent COVID-19 were sourced from the United States, Italy and Spain. PBMCs, B-cell-depleted T cells, or T cells provided the cDNA or gDNA that made up the material.

Original processing methods: The assay estimated nucleated cells by amplifying reference gene primers. TCRdb's copy holds only in-frame clones and misses some; the assay was immunoSEQ multiplex PCR. That table gives V, J and clone size, and the DNA gave D and trimming. The sample carries approximately 70,000 clones, 79% recorded once. Germline V gene lookup returns CDR1 WNHNN and CDR2 SYGVQD (reference sequence). The CDR3 is 21 residues long. J was trimmed by 2 bases and V by 2 bases; bases with no gene match: 16. The receptor's source is a man aged 55 to 69 with active or convalescent COVID-19. The sample comprised peripheral blood. V usage is TRBV10-1 and J usage is TRBJ2-3; 13 bases are a match to TRBD2. In DNA form, the CDR3 reads TGCGCCAGCAGTGAGCCCGAGCTAACAGCCGGGACTAGCGGGGTCACAGATACGCAGTATTTT. Its translation: CASSEPELTAGTSGVTDTQYF.